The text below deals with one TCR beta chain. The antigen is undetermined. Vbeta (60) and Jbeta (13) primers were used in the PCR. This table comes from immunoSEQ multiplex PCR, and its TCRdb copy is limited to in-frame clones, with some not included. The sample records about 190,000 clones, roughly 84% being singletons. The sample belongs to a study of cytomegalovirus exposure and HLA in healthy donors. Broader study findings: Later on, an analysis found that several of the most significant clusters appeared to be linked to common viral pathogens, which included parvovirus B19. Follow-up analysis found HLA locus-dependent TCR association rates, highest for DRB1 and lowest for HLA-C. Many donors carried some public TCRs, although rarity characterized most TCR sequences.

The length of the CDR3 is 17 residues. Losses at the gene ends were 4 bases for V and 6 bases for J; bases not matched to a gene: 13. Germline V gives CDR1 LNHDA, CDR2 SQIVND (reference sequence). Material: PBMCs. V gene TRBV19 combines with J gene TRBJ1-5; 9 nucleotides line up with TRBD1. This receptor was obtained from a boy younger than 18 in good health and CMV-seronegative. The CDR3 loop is CASSTQPYRGLSQPQHF. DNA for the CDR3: TGTGCCAGTAGTACCCAACCCTACAGGGGGCTCTCTCAGCCCCAGCATTTT.